Below are 8 T cell receptor beta chains sequenced from a single sample in a study of early T cells in non-severe SARS-CoV-2 infection. TCRdb passed the 5' RACE reads through MiXCR, listing each CDR3 protein once. Among around 44,000 distinct CDR3 sequences, around 7.7% were seen once, and the ten largest hold about 5.3%. Sequenced input: whole blood. Receptor source: an adult who was a healthcare worker with PCR-confirmed SARS-CoV-2 infection or an uninfected control (not recorded which).

Remarks on this clonotype: Given a much more abundant clone one base away, this may be a read error. V usage is TRBV4-2 and J usage is TRBJ1-1, with D unclear. The CDR3 length is 17 residues. The germline V gene has CDR1 LGHNA and CDR2 YNFKEQ. As DNA, the CDR3 is TGTACCAGCAGCCAAGATTGGTTAGGATCCTTGAACACTGAAGCTTTCTTT. Protein product: CTSSQDWLGSLNTEAFF.

Many counts were recorded for this clonotype. V and J are TRBV20-1 and TRBJ2-7; TRBD2 matches 7 bases. After removal of 3 bases from V and 7 bases from J, the junction contained 9 bases not matched to a gene. CDR3 length: 13 amino acids. CDR1 DFQATT and CDR2 SNEGSKA come from the germline V gene (reference sequence). The CDR3 coding sequence is TGCAGTGCTAGCCTTCGGACTAGATGGGAGCAGTACTTC. Its translation: CSASLRTRWEQYF.

This clonotype was observed once. This chain links TRBV27 with TRBJ1-2; possibly TRBD1 for D (5 bases). The CDR3 sequence is 14 residues long. Germline lookup yields CDR1 MNHEY and CDR2 SMNVEV (reference sequence). The V end was cut by 3 bases, the J end by 3 bases, with 11 bases between. Written as DNA, the CDR3 is TGTGCCAGCAGTTTGTCCGGGGCAGACTATGGCTACACCTTC. Protein sequence: CASSLSGADYGYTF.

In this sample, this clonotype turned up a few times. This rearrangement joins TRBV5-1 to TRBJ2-2; D is perhaps TRBD1 (6 bases). The CDR3 has 13 amino acids. The germline CDR1 and CDR2 sequences are SGHRS and YFSETQ. V gave up 4 bases and J gave up 3 bases, with 7 bases separating them. The CDR3 spells CASSKGDTGELFF. CDR3 coding DNA: TGCGCCAGCAGCAAGGGGGACACCGGGGAGCTGTTTTTT.

This clonotype was seen many times. CDR3 sequence: CASSGGIYNSPLHF. The CDR3 nucleotides are TGTGCCAGTAGTGGGGGAATCTATAATTCACCCCTCCACTTT. V is TRBV19 and J is TRBJ1-6, with D possibly being TRBD1 (5 bases). Trimming removed 5 bases at V and 3 bases at J, with 8 bases between. Germline V gene data show CDR1 as LNHDA and CDR2 as SQIVND (reference sequence). The length of the CDR3 is 14 residues. Full variable domain (remainder filled in from reference TRBV19 and TRBJ1-6): DGGITQSPKYLFRKEGQNVTLSCEQNLNHDAMYWYRQDPGQGLRLIYYSQIVNDFQKGDIAEGYSVSREKKESFPLTVTSAQKNPTAFYLCASSGGIYNSPLHFGNGTRLTVT.

This clonotype was counted ten times or more. The rearrangement uses TRBV5-5 and TRBJ2-7; the D call may be TRBD1 or TRBD2 (5 bases each). This CDR3 has 15 amino acids. The germline CDR1 and CDR2 sequences are SGHKS and YYEKEE (reference sequence). Trimming removed 1 base at V and 2 bases at J, with 13 bases between. The CDR3 DNA reads TGTGCCAGCAGCTTGATAGGCAGGGAGACCTACGAGCAGTACTTC. Its protein is CASSLIGRETYEQYF.

The V gene is TRBV7-8, the J gene TRBJ1-2; the match to TRBD1 covers 8 bases. Losses at the gene ends were 5 bases for V and 3 bases for J; bases not matched to a gene: 8. This CDR3 spans 15 amino acids. Germline V CDR1 and CDR2: SGHVS, FQNEAQ. The CDR3 DNA follows: TGTGCCAGCAGCCCCCGGACAGGGAACCACTATGGCTACACCTTC. This translates into CASSPRTGNHYGYTF.

There are many counts of this clonotype. The J gene is TRBJ2-3, the V gene TRBV4-3, with TRBD1 identical over 9 bases. Germline V gives CDR1 LGHNA, CDR2 YSLEER. V was clipped by 0 bases and J by 4 bases; unmatched bases: 5. The CDR3 length is 16 residues. The CDR3 sequence: CASSQDRGQGADTQYF. DNA of the CDR3: TGCGCCAGCAGCCAAGATAGGGGACAGGGAGCAGATACGCAGTATTTT.